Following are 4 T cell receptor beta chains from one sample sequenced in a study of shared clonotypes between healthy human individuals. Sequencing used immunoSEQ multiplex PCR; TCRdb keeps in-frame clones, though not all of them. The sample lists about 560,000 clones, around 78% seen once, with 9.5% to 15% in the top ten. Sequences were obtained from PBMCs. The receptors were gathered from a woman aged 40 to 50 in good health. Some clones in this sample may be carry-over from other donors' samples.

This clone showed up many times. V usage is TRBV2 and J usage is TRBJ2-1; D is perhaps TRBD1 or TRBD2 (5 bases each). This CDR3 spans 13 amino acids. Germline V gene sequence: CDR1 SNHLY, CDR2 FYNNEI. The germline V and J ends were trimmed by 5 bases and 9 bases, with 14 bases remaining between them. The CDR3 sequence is CASSPIEGFEQFF. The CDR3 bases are TGTGCCAGCAGTCCAATAGAGGGGTTTGAGCAGTTCTTC.

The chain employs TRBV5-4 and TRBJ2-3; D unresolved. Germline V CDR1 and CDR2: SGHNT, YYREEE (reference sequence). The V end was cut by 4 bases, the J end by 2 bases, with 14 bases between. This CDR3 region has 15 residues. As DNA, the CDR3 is TGTGCCAGCAGCCCCCCCGGAGTCAACACAGATACGCAGTATTTT. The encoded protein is CASSPPGVNTDTQYF.

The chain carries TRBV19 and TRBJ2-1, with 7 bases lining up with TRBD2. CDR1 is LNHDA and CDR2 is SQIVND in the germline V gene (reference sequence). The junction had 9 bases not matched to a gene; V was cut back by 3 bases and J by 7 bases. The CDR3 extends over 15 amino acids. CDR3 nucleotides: TGTGCCAGTAGTATGGGGAGGGGTCTGGGTAATGAGCAGTTCTTC. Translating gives CASSMGRGLGNEQFF.

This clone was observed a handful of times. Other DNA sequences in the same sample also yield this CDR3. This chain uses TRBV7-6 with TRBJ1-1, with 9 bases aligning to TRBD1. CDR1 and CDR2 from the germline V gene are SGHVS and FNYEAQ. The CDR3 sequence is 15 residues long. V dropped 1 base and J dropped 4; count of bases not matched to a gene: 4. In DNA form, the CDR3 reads TGTGCCAGCAGCTTAGTGGGACAGGGAGTCACTGAAGCTTTCTTT. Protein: CASSLVGQGVTEAFF. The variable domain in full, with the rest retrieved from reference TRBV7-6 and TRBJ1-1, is GAGVSQSPRYKVTKRGQDVALRCDPISGHVSLYWYRQALGQGPEFLTYFNYEAQQDKSGLPNDRFSAERPEGSISTLTIQRTEQRDSAMYRCASSLVGQGVTEAFFGQGTRLTVV.